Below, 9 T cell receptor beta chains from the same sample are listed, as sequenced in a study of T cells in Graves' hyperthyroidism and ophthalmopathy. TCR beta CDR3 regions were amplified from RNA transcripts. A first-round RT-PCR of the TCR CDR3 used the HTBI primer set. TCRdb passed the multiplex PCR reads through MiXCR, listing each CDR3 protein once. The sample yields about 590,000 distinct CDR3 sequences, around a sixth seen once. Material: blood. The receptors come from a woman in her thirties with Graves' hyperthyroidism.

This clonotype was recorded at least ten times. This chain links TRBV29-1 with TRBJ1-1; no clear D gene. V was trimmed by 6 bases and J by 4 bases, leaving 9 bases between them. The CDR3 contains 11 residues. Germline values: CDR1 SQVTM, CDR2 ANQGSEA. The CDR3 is CSVPGVTEAFF. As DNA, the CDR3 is TGCAGCGTACCTGGGGTCACTGAAGCTTTCTTT.

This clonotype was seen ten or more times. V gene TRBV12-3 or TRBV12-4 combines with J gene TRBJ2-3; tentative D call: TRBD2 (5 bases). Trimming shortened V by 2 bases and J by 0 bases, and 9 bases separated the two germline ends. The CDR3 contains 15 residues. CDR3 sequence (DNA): TGTGCCAGCAGTTTATCGGCGGGTAGCACAGATACGCAGTATTTT. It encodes CASSLSAGSTDTQYF.

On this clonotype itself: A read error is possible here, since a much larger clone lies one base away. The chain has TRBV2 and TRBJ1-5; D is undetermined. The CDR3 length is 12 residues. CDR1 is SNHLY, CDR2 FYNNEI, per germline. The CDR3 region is CASSEIVGPRHF. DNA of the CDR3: TGTGCCAGCAGTGAAATCGTAGGGCCCCGGCATTTT.

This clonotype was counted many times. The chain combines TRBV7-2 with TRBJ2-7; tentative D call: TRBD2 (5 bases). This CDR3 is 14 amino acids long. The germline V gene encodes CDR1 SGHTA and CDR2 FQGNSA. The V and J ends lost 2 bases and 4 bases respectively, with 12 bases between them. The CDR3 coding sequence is TGTGCCAGCAGCTTATTTGGACGGGGTTACGAGCAGTACTTC. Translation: CASSLFGRGYEQYF.

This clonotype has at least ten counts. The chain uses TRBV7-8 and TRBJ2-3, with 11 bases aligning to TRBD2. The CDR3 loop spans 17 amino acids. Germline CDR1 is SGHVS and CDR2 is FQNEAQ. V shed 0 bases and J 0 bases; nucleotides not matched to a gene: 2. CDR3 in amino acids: CASSLASSGRSTDTQYF. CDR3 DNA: TGTGCCAGCAGCTTAGCGTCTAGCGGGAGGAGCACAGATACGCAGTATTTT.

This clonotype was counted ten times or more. CDR3 DNA: TGTGCCAGCAGTGGGACTAGCGCTTCGGGCGAGCAGTACTTC. It codes for CASSGTSASGEQYF. V gene TRBV27 combines with J gene TRBJ2-7, with 10 bases that match TRBD2. This CDR3 has 14 residues. V was clipped by 5 bases and J by 6 bases; unmatched bases: 7. Germline values: CDR1 MNHEY, CDR2 SMNVEV (reference sequence).

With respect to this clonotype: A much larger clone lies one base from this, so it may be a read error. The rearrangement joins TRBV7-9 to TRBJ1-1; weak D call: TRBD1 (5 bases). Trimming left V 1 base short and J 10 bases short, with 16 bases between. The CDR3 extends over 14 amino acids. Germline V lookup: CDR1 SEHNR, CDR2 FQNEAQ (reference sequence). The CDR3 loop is CASSLEQGVNRAFF. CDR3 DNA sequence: TGTGCCAGCAGCTTAGAGCAGGGCGTGAATAGAGCTTTCTTT.

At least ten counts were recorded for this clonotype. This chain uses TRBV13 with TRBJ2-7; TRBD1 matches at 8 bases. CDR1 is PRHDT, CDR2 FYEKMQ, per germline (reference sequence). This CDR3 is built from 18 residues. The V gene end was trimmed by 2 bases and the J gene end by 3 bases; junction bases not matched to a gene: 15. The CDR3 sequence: CASSLFTGGPPLYYEQYF. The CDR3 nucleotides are TGTGCCAGCAGCTTATTTACAGGGGGTCCCCCCCTCTACTACGAGCAGTACTTC.

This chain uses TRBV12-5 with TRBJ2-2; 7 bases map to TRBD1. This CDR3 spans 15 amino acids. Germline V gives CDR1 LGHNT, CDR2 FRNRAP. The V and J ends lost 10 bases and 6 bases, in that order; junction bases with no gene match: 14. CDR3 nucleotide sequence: TGTGCTACCGGCCCATCTCCGGGACAGTCCGGGGAGCTGTTTTTT. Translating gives CATGPSPGQSGELFF. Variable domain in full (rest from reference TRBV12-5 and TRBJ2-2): DARVTQTPRHKVTEMGQEVTMRCQPILGHNTVFWYRQTMMQGLELLAYFRNRAPLDDSGMPKDRFSAEMPDATLATLKIQPSEPRDSAVYFCATGPSPGQSGELFFGEGSRLTVL.